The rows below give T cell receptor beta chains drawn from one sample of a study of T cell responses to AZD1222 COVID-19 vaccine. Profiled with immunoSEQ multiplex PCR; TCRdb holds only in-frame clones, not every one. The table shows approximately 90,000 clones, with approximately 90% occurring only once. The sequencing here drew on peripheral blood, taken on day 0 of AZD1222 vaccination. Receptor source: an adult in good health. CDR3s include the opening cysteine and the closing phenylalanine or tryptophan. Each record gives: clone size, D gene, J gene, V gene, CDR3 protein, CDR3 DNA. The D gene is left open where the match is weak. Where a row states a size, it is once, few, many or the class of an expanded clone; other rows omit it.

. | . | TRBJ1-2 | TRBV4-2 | CASSQDLRADYGYTF | TGTGCCAGCAGCCAAGATCTACGGGCAGACTATGGCTACACCTTC
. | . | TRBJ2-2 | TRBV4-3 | CASSQERGRGTGELFF | TGCGCCAGCAGCCAAGAAAGGGGGCGGGGCACCGGGGAGCTGTTTTTT
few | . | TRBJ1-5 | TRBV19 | CASTPASQSGPQHF | TGTGCCAGTACCCCGGCTTCTCAATCGGGTCCCCAGCATTTT
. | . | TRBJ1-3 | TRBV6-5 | CASSYSGGAGNTIYF | TGTGCCAGCAGTTACTCTGGGGGCGCTGGAAACACCATATATTTT
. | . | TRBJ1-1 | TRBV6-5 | CASSSGQGNTEAFF | TGTGCCAGCAGTTCGGGACAAGGTAACACTGAAGCTTTCTTT
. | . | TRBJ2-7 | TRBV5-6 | CASSSRGLRGQYF | TGTGCCAGCAGCTCCCGGGGCCTCCGGGGGCAGTACTTC
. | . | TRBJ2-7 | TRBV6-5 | CASSLTGTSTYEQYF | TGTGCCAGCAGCCTGACCGGGACAAGCACTTACGAGCAGTACTTC
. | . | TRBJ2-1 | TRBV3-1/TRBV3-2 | CASSQEGAVPRGGEQFF | TGTGCCAGCAGCCAAGAAGGGGCGGTGCCGAGGGGAGGTGAGCAGTTCTTC
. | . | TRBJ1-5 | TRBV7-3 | CASSSMTWKGPCNQPQHF | TGTGCCAGCAGCTCAATGACCTGGAAGGGTCCGTGCAATCAGCCCCAGCATTTT
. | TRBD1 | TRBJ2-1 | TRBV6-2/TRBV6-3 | CASSSQGRLPYNEQFF | TGTGCCAGCAGTTCACAGGGGCGTCTACCCTACAATGAGCAGTTCTTC
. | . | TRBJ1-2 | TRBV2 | CAIEMTSKNYGYTF | TGTGCCATCGAAATGACCTCCAAAAACTATGGCTACACCTTC
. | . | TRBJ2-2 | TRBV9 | CASSVGNSPYETGELFF | TGTGCCAGCAGCGTAGGTAACTCCCCCTATGAAACCGGGGAGCTGTTTTTT
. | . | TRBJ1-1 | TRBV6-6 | CASTQRGVNTEAFF | TGTGCCAGCACTCAAAGGGGTGTGAACACTGAAGCTTTCTTT
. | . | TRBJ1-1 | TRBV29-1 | CSVGEGSYTEAFF | TGCAGCGTGGGGGAGGGGAGTTACACTGAAGCTTTCTTT
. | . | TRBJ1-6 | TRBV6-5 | CASSYGRGSGSPLHF | TGTGCCAGCAGTTACGGCAGGGGATCTGGGTCACCCCTCCACTTT
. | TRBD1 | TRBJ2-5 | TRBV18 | CASSSPDREETQYF | TGTGCCAGCTCATCTCCGGACAGGGAAGAGACCCAGTACTTC
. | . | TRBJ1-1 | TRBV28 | CASSPWGALNTEAFF | TGTGCCAGCAGTCCGTGGGGGGCCTTGAACACTGAAGCTTTCTTT
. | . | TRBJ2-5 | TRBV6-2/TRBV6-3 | CASSYFTGLETQYF | TGTGCCAGCAGTTACTTCACAGGGTTAGAGACCCAGTACTTC
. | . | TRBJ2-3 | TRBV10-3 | CAILGGDTQYF | TGTGCCATTCTAGGAGGCGATACGCAGTATTTT
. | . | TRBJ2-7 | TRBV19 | CASSWTATYEQYF | TGTGCCAGTAGTTGGACAGCGACCTACGAGCAGTACTTC
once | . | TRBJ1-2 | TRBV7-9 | CASTGSGAANYGYTF | TGTGCCAGCACAGGATCGGGGGCCGCTAACTATGGCTACACCTTC
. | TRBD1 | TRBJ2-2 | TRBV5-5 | CASSLLAGGPRGGELFF | TGTGCCAGCAGCTTGCTGGCAGGGGGCCCGAGAGGCGGGGAGCTGTTTTTT
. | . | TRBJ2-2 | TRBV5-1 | CASKLAGTGTGELFF | TGCGCCAGCAAACTAGCGGGGACAGGGACCGGGGAGCTGTTTTTT